This T cell receptor beta chain was recovered during a study of blood T cells in healthy people across ages. Per germline, CDR1 LNHNV and CDR2 YYDKDF (reference sequence). This CDR3 is 14 amino acids long. V gave up 0 bases and J gave up 7 bases, with 12 bases separating them. There are a few counts of this clonotype. For the second PCR, which ran for roughly 6 to 12 cycles, a sample-barcoded 5' primer and a J-beta primer mix were used. TCRdb used MiXCR to reprocess the 5' RACE reads, holding one entry per CDR3 protein. Here the sample spans around 780,000 distinct CDR3 sequences, roughly 24% being singletons. The sample was also linked to a second study, of T cells of mothers and their children.

The rearrangement links TRBV15 to TRBJ1-2, with D maybe TRBD1 (5 bases). The sample taken for sequencing was blood. This receptor was taken from a boy younger than 18 in good health. The chain's CDR3 is CATSREGRASGYTF. The CDR3 DNA is TGTGCCACCAGCAGAGAAGGCAGGGCCTCTGGCTACACCTTC. The full variable domain, its missing parts supplied by reference TRBV15 and TRBJ1-2, is DAMVIQNPRYQVTQFGKPVTLSCSQTLNHNVMYWYQQKSSQAPKLLFHYYDKDFNNEADTPDNFQSRRPNTSFCFLDIRSPGLGDTAMYLCATSREGRASGYTFGSGTRLTVV.